Sequencing of this T cell receptor (beta chain) was carried out in a study of tumor-infiltrating lymphocytes in primary liver carcinoma. General study findings and limits: Tumors and blood were compared for top-250-clone fraction, and tumors had the significantly higher value (p = 0.039).

Blood RNA originated from unsorted whole blood, with germline DNA additionally extracted. Approximately 4 milliliters of peripheral blood were gathered ahead of the operation. The V gene's germline CDR1 is SGHNT and CDR2 YENEEA. This CDR3 is built from 14 residues. Notes on this clonotype: What it binds is not known. Compared with germline, one end of the junction differs, possibly owing to a read error.

TCR beta cDNA was reverse-transcribed from roughly 0.45 ug of total RNA. The reaction used a constant-region primer and ProtoScript II reverse transcriptase. For TCR beta, libraries were produced by three nested multiplex PCR rounds using slightly modified ARM-PCR. The opening two PCR rounds, 10 cycles each, paired TRBV1-TRBV30 forward primers with a C-beta reverse primer. TCRdb redid the calling of the multiplex PCR reads with MiXCR, one entry per CDR3 protein. The table has 330,000 or so distinct CDR3 sequences, 65% seen once. Sequencing was carried out using peripheral blood. This TCR came from a man aged 40-49 years with primary liver carcinoma and hepatitis B virus infection. The chain recombines TRBV11-3 with TRBJ2-1; 10 bases fit TRBD2. Here the CDR3 reads CVSTSLAGDNEQFF. The CDR3, as DNA: TGTGTCAGCACCTCCCTAGCGGGAGACAATGAGCAGTTCTTC.